This T cell receptor (beta chain) was observed in a study of cytomegalovirus exposure and HLA in healthy donors. Study-wide findings and caveats: Earlier results showed most TCR beta V segments being productive about 87% or about 30% of the time. Highly shared sequence variants in one cluster were likely a sequencing artifact.

Among the donors, all were healthy bone marrow donors. Although they were nominally healthy when sampled, donors likely had unrecorded immune exposures. The PCR contained 60 Vbeta and 13 Jbeta primers. Method: immunoSEQ multiplex PCR; TCRdb's copy keeps in-frame clones and lacks some. The sample shows some 140,000 clones, less than 80% of them seen only once. In regard to this clone: The antigen is undetermined.

The specimen was PBMCs. This sequence was found in a woman aged 50 to 65 in good health and CMV-seropositive.

CDR3 nucleotides: TGTGCCAGCTCACAAGGGGTGAACACTGAAGCTTTCTTT. It is translated as CASSQGVNTEAFF. The V gene is TRBV18, the J gene TRBJ1-1; D may be TRBD1 (5 bases). The germline gives CDR1 KGHSH, CDR2 LQKENI. The CDR3 is 13 residues long. V shed 4 bases and J shed 0 bases, with 6 bases lying between them.